This is a list of T cell receptor beta chains from one sample in a study of T cells in Graves' hyperthyroidism and ophthalmopathy. MiXCR, applied by TCRdb to the multiplex PCR reads, yields one record per CDR3 protein. The sample lists 600,000 or so distinct CDR3 sequences, roughly 15% seen once, with approximately 3.8% in the top ten. Material for sequencing was blood. Receptors were obtained from a woman aged 30 to 39 with Graves' hyperthyroidism. Both conserved end residues are part of each CDR3. D genes are given only for firm matches. The size entry is marked missing in some rows and otherwise reads once, few, many or a size class.

v_call,j_call,clone_size,d_call,cdr3_nt,cdr3_aa
TRBV7-9,TRBJ2-5,few,.,TGTGCCAGCAGCTTAGATTATAGGAAAGAGACCCAGTACTTC,CASSLDYRKETQYF
TRBV20-1,TRBJ1-5,few,TRBD1,TGCAGTGCTCGCAGGGGGCGGGATAATCAGCCCCAGCATTTT,CSARRGRDNQPQHF
TRBV27,TRBJ1-1,many,TRBD1,TGTGCCAGCAGTTGGGACAGCTTCATGAACACTGAAGCTTTCTTT,CASSWDSFMNTEAFF
TRBV9,TRBJ2-2,.,.,TGTGCCAGCAGCGTAGCTATCAGACAAAACACCGGGGAGCTGTTTTTT,CASSVAIRQNTGELFF
TRBV18,TRBJ1-3,.,.,TGTGCCAGCTCACCACCGTCGACCGTGGCTGGAAACACCATATATTTT,CASSPPSTVAGNTIYF
TRBV7-2,TRBJ2-7,many,TRBD1,TGTGCCAGCAGCTCCCGGGACAGGGGGCTCGAGCAGTACTTC,CASSSRDRGLEQYF
TRBV20-1,TRBJ1-1,many,.,TGCAGTGCTAGAGAACGGGACACTGAAGCTTTCTTT,CSARERDTEAFF
TRBV12-5,TRBJ2-7,many,TRBD2,TGTGCTAGTGGTTTGAGCGGGAGAAGCCACGAGCAGTACTTC,CASGLSGRSHEQYF
TRBV6-1,TRBJ2-7,many,.,TGTGCCAGCAGTGAAAGAGGGACTGCCTCCTACGAGCAGTACTTC,CASSERGTASYEQYF
TRBV7-3,TRBJ2-2,.,.,TGTGCCAGCAGGCCGTGGGGGAACACCGGGGAGCTGTTTTTT,CASRPWGNTGELFF
TRBV28,TRBJ1-3,.,.,TGTGCCAGCAGTTTTTCAGGGGCTGGAAACACCACATATTTT,CASSFSGAGNTTYF
TRBV7-3,TRBJ1-1,many,.,TGTGCCAGCAGCCCCGGAGGCCCCACTGAAGCTTTCTTT,CASSPGGPTEAFF
TRBV7-2,TRBJ2-7,many,.,TGTGCCAGCAGCTTAGCGCAGAGCAGCTACGAGCAGTACTTC,CASSLAQSSYEQYF
TRBV5-1,TRBJ2-1,.,.,TGCGCCAGCAGCTTGGCGGGGGCACTCAGCGGTGAGCAGTTCTTC,CASSLAGALSGEQFF
TRBV30,TRBJ2-7,many,.,TGTGCCTGGAGTGTCAGCTCCTACGAGCAGTACTTC,CAWSVSSYEQYF
TRBV12-3/TRBV12-4,TRBJ1-2,many,.,TGTGCCAGCAGTTTGAGGCGGGAGGGGTACTATGGCTACACCTTC,CASSLRREGYYGYTF
TRBV27,TRBJ2-2,.,TRBD1,TGTGCCAGCAGTTACACAGGGGGCTCGATGGCCGGGGAGCTGTTTTTT,CASSYTGGSMAGELFF
TRBV11-2,TRBJ2-5,many,.,TGTGCCAGCAGCGGGGGACATAGCGAGGGGAGGGAAGAGACCCAGTACTTC,CASSGGHSEGREETQYF
TRBV9,TRBJ1-2,few,.,TGTGCCAGCAGCGTAGTGGAGGTCGGGGGAAGATATGGCTACACCTTC,CASSVVEVGGRYGYTF
TRBV6-4,TRBJ2-5,.,TRBD2,TGTGCCAGCAGGCGATCTCCACTAGCGGGAGGGCCGCGAGAGACCCAGTACTTC,CASRRSPLAGGPRETQYF
TRBV13,TRBJ2-7,few,.,TGTGCCAGCAGCGATCGTCAGGGCCAGGGGGGTAGGACCTACGAGCAGTACTTC,CASSDRQGQGGRTYEQYF
TRBV7-8,TRBJ1-2,many,.,TGTGCCAGCAGCTTACTGGAGACTAACTATGGCTACACCTTC,CASSLLETNYGYTF
TRBV5-1,TRBJ1-1,many,.,TGCGCCAGCAGCTTTGCCTCCCAGGGCACTGAAGCTTTCTTT,CASSFASQGTEAFF
TRBV20-1,TRBJ1-1,many,.,TGCAGTGCTACCCTAGAAGCTGAGGAAGCTTTCTTT,CSATLEAEEAFF
TRBV15,TRBJ2-3,.,TRBD1,TGTGCCACCAGCAGAGGAGGGGGCGGAGATACGCAGTATTTT,CATSRGGGGDTQYF
TRBV3-1,TRBJ2-2,few,TRBD2,TGTGCCAGCAGCCACAGATCAGCGGGAGGGCCGGCCACCGGGGAGCTGTTTTTT,CASSHRSAGGPATGELFF
TRBV2,TRBJ1-4,many,.,TGTGCCAGCAGTGTGAGGGGCGCCAATGAAAAACTGTTTTTT,CASSVRGANEKLFF
TRBV20-1,TRBJ2-7,many,.,TGCAGTGCTAGAGATAGTGAGGGAACTACCTACGAGCAGTACTTC,CSARDSEGTTYEQYF
TRBV20-1,TRBJ1-4,many,TRBD1,TGCAGTGCCCCGGACCGGGACAGCCTTAATGAAAAACTGTTTTTT,CSAPDRDSLNEKLFF
TRBV18,TRBJ1-5,many,.,TGTGCCAGCTCACCAGTGATTGACGGCAATCAGCCCCAGCATTTT,CASSPVIDGNQPQHF
TRBV4-1,TRBJ2-7,few,.,TGCGCCAGCAGCCAAGATGCGACTCGGATCTCCTACGAGCAGTACTTC,CASSQDATRISYEQYF
TRBV4-2,TRBJ2-7,.,TRBD2,TGTGCCAGCAGCTCCCGGACTAGCGGGCTCTCCTACGAGCAGTACTTC,CASSSRTSGLSYEQYF
TRBV2,TRBJ2-2,many,TRBD1,TGTGCCAGCAGTGTCCGACAGGGAAGGGTCGGGGAGCTGTTTTTT,CASSVRQGRVGELFF
TRBV7-9,TRBJ2-1,.,TRBD2,TGTGCCAGCAGCTTTAGCGGGCGCAATGGGCAGTTCTTC,CASSFSGRNGQFF
TRBV20-1,TRBJ2-2,many,.,TGCAGTGCTAGAGATCGGGTGAGGGGAGGAACCGGGGAGCTGTTTTTT,CSARDRVRGGTGELFF